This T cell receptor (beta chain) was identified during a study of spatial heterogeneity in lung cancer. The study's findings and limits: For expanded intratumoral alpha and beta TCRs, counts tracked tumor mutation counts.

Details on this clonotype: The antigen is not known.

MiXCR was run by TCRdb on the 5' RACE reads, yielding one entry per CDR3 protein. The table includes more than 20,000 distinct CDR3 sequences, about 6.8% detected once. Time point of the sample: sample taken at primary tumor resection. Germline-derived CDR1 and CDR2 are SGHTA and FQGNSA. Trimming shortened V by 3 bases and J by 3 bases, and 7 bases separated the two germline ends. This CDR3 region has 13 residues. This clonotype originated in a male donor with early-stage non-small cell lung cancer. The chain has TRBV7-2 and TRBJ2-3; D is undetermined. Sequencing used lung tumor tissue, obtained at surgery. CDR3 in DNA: TGTGCCAGCAGCTTGAAGAGAACAGATACGCAGTATTTT. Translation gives CASSLKRTDTQYF.